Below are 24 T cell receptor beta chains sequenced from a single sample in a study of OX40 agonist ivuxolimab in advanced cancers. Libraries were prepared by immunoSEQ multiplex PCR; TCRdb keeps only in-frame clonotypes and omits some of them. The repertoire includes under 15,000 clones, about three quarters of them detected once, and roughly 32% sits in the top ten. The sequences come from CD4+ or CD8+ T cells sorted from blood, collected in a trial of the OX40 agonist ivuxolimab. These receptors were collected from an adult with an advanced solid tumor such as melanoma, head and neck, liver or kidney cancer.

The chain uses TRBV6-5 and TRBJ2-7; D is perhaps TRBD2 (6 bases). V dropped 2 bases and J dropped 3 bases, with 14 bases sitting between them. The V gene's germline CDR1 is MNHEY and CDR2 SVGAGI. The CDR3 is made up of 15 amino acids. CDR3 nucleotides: TGTGCCAGCAGTTACGACCAGGGACTCAGCTACGAGCAGTACTTC. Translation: CASSYDQGLSYEQYF.

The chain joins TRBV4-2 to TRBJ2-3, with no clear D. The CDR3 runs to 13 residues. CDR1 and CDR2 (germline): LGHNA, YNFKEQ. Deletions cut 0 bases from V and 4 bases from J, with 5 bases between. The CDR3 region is CASSQEVADTQYF. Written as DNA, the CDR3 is TGTGCCAGCAGCCAAGAAGTCGCAGATACGCAGTATTTT.

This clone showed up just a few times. CDR3 protein: CASRARGNSNQPQHF. The CDR3 nucleotides read TGTGCCAGTAGGGCCAGGGGGAATAGCAATCAGCCCCAGCATTTT. This chain uses TRBV19 with TRBJ1-5; TRBD1 matches at 7 bases. The length of the CDR3 is 15 residues. V was clipped by 6 bases and J by 0 bases; unmatched bases: 5. The germline V gene has CDR1 LNHDA and CDR2 SQIVND (reference sequence).

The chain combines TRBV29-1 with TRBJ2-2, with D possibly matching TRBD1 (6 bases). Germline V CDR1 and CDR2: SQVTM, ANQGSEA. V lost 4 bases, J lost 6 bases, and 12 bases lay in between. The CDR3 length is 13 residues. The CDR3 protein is CSVVQGRSGELFF. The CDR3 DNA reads TGCAGCGTTGTACAGGGAAGGTCCGGGGAGCTGTTTTTT.

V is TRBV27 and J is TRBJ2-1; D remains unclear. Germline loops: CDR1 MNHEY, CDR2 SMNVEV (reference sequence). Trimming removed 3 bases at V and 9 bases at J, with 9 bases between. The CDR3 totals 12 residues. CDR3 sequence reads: CASSFHMSEQFF. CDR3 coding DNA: TGTGCCAGCAGTTTTCATATGAGTGAGCAGTTCTTC.

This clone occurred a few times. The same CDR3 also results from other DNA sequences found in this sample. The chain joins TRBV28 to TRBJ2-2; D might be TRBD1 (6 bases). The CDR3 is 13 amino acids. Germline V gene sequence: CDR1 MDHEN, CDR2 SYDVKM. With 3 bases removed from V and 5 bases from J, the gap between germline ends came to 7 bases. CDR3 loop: CASSLRGTGELFF. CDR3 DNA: TGTGCCAGCAGTTTGAGGGGGACCGGGGAGCTGTTTTTT. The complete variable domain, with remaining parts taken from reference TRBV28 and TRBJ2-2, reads DVKVTQSSRYLVKRTGEKVFLECVQDMDHENMFWYRQDPGLGLRLIYFSYDVKMKEKGDIPEGYSVSREKKERFSLILESASTNQTSMYLCASSLRGTGELFFGEGSRLTVL.

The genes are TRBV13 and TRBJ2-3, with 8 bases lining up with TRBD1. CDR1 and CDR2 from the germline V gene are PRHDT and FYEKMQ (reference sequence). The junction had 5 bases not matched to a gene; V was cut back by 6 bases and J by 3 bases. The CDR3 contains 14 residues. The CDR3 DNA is TGTGCCAGCAGTTGGGGGACAGGAACAGATACGCAGTATTTT. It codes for CASSWGTGTDTQYF.

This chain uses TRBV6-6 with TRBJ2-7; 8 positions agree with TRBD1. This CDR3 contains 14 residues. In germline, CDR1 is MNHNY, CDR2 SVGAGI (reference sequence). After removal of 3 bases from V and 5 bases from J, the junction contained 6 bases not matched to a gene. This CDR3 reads CASSYTRGLNEQYF. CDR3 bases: TGTGCCAGCAGTTATACCAGGGGGCTGAACGAGCAGTACTTC.

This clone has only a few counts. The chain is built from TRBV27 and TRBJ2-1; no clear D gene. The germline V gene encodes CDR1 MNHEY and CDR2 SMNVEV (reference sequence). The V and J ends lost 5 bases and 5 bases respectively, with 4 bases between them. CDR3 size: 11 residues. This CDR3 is CASSADNEQFF. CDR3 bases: TGTGCCAGCAGTGCCGACAATGAGCAGTTCTTC.

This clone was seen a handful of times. The CDR3 nucleotides are TGTGCCAGCAGTGAAGGCCGGGACACCGGGGAGCTGTTTTTT. As protein: CASSEGRDTGELFF. The rearrangement uses TRBV25-1 and TRBJ2-2; no clear D gene. The CDR3 totals 14 residues. Germline loops: CDR1 MGHDK, CDR2 SYGVNS. Trimming stripped 2 bases from V and 3 bases from J, with 7 bases between.

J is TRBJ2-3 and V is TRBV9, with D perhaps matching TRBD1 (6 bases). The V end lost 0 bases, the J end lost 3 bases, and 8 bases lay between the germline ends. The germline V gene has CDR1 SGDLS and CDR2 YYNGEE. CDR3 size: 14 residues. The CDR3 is CASSVEGQTDTQYF. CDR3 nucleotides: TGTGCCAGCAGCGTAGAGGGACAAACAGATACGCAGTATTTT.

The CDR3 spells CASSLVGYEQYF. DNA for the CDR3: TGCGCCAGCAGCTTGGTGGGTTACGAGCAGTACTTC. The chain employs TRBV5-1 and TRBJ2-7; D not resolved. The CDR3 runs to 12 residues. V lost 0 bases and J 4 bases, leaving 5 bases between the germline ends. The germline CDR1 and CDR2 sequences are SGHRS and YFSETQ. Combining the CDR3 with reference TRBV5-1 and TRBJ2-7 gives the whole variable domain KAGVTQTPRYLIKTRGQQVTLSCSPISGHRSVSWYQQTPGQGLQFLFEYFSETQRNKGNFPGRFSGRQFSNSRSEMNVSTLELGDSALYLCASSLVGYEQYFGPGTRLTVT.

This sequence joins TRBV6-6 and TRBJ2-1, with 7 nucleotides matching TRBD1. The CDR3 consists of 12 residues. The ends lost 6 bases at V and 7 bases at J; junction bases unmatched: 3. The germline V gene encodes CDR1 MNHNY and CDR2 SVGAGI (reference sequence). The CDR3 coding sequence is TGTGCCAGCAGCGACAGGGCAAATGAGCAGTTCTTC. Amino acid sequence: CASSDRANEQFF.

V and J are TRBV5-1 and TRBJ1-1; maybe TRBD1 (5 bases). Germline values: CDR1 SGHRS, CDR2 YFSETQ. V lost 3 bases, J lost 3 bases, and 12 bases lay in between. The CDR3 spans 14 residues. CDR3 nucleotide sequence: TGCGCCAGCAGCTCAGAAGAGGGGTACACTGAAGCTTTCTTT. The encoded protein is CASSSEEGYTEAFF.

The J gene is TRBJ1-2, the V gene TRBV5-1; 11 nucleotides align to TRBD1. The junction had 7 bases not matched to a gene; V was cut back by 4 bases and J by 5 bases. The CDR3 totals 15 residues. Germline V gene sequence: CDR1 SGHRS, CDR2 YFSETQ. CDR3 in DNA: TGCGCCAGCAGCATTGGGACAGGGGGAGAGTATGGCTACACCTTC. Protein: CASSIGTGGEYGYTF.

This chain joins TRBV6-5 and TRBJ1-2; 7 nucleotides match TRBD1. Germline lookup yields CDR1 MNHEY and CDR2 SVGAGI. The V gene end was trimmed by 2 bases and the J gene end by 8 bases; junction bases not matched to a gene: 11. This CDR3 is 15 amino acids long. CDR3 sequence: CASSYQDRAPRGYTF. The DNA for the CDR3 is TGTGCCAGCAGTTACCAAGACAGGGCGCCGCGGGGCTACACCTTC.

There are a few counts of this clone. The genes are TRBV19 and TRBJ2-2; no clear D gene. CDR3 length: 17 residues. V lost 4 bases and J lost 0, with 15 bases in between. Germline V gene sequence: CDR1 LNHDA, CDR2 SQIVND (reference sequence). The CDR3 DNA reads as TGTGCCAGTAGTACCCTCGACATATCCGCGAACACCGGGGAGCTGTTTTTT. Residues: CASSTLDISANTGELFF.

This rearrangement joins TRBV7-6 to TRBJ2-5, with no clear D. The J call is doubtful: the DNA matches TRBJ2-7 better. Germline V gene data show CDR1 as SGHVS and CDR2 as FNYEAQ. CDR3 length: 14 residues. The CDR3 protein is CASSLAMAHYEQYF. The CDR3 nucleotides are TGTGCCAGCAGCTTAGCGATGGCACACTACGAGCAGTACTTC.

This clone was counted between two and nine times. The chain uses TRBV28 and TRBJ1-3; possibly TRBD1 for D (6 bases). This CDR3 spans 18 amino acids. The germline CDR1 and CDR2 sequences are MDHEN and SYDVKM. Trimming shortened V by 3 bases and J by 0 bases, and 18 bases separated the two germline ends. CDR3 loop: CASSFSAEDSSSGNTIYF. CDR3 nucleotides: TGTGCCAGCAGTTTTTCTGCCGAGGACAGCAGCTCTGGAAACACCATATATTTT.

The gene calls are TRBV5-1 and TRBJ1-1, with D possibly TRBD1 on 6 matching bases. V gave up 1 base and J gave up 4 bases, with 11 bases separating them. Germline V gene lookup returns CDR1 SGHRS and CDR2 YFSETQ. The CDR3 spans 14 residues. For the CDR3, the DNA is TGCGCCAGCAGCTTGTTTGGACAGAGCACTGAAGCTTTCTTT. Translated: CASSLFGQSTEAFF.

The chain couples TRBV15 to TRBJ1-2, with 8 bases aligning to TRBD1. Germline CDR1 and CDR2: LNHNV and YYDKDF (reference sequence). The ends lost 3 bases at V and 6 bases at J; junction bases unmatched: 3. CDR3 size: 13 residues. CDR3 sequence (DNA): TGTGCCACCAGCAGGACAGGGGAAGATGGCTACACCTTC. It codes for CATSRTGEDGYTF.

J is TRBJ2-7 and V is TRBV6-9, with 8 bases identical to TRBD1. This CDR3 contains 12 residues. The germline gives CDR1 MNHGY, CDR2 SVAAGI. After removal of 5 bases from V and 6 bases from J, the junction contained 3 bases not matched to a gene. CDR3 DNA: TGTGCCAGCAGTGTGGACAGGGTCGAGCAGTACTTC. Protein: CASSVDRVEQYF.

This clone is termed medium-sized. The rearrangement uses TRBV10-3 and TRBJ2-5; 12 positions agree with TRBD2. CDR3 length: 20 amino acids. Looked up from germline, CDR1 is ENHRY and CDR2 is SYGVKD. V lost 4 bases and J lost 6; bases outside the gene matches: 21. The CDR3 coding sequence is TGTGCCATCAGTGTCACTCGAGTGTGGCTAGCGGGAGGGTGGCGGAAGACCCAGTACTTC. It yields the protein CAISVTRVWLAGGWRKTQYF.

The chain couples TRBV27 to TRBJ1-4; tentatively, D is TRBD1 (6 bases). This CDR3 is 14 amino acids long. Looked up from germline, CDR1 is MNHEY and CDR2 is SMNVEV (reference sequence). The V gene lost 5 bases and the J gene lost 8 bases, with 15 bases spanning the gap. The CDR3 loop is CASSGRGVDEKLFF. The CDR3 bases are TGTGCCAGCAGTGGTAGGGGGGTAGACGAAAAACTGTTTTTT.